This record concerns one T cell receptor (beta chain) sequence. Its antigen is not identified. This sample stems from a study of neoadjuvant nivolumab and ipilimumab in lung cancer. Study information: Patients got nivolumab 3 mg/kg on days 1, 15 and 29; combination added ipilimumab 1 mg/kg day 1. Study-level findings and limits: Only two of four nivolumab-treated tumors gained richness and clonality by surgery. Compared with tumor-adjacent uninvolved lung, resected tumors showed greater richness and clonality.

The trim removed 3 bases at V and 7 bases at J, leaving 11 bases unmatched. Germline values: CDR1 LGHNA, CDR2 YNFKEQ. The CDR3 has 16 residues. Method: immunoSEQ multiplex PCR; TCRdb's copy keeps in-frame clones and lacks some. The sample records about 9,000 clones, 84% being singletons. This clonotype originated in an adult with non-small cell lung cancer. V gene TRBV4-2 combines with J gene TRBJ2-4, with 8 bases fitting TRBD2. Sequences were derived from tumor tissue, sampled after neoadjuvant nivolumab, alone or with ipilimumab, at or shortly before surgery. CDR3 loop: CASSQASREGGNIQYF. The CDR3 DNA follows: TGTGCCAGCAGCCAGGCGTCCCGGGAGGGGGGGAACATTCAGTACTTC.